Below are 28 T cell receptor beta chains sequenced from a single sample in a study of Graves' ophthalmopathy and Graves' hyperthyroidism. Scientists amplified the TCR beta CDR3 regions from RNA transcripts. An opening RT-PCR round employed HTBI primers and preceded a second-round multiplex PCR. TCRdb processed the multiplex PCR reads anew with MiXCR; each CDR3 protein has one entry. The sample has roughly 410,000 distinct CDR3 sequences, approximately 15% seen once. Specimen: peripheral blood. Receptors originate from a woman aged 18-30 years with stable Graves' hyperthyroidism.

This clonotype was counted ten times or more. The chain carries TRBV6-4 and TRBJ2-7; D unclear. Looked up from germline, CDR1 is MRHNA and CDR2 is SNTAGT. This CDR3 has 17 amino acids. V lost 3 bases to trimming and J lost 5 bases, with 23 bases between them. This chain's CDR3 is CASSDSQDLRHWDEQYF. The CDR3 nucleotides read TGTGCCAGCAGTGATTCCCAAGATCTGCGGCATTGGGACGAGCAGTACTTC.

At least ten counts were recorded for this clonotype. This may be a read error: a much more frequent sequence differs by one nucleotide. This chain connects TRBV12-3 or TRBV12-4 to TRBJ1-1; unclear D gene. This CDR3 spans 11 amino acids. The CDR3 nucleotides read TGTGTCAGCAACTTGGGAGGAGAAGCTTTCTTT. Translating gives CVSNLGGEAFF.

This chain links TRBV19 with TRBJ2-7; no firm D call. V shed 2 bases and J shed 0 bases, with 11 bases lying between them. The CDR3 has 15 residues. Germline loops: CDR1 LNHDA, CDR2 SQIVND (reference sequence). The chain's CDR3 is CASSIIDGNSYEQYF. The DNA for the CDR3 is TGTGCCAGTAGTATAATAGACGGCAACTCCTACGAGCAGTACTTC.

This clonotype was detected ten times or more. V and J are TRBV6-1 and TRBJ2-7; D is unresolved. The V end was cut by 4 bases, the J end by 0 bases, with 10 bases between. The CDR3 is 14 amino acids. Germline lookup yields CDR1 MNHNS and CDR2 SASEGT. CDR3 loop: CASSVHSVSYEQYF. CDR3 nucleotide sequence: TGTGCCAGCAGTGTGCACAGCGTCTCCTACGAGCAGTACTTC.

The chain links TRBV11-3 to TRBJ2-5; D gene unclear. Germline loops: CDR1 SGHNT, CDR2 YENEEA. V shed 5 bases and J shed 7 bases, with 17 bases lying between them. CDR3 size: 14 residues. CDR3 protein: CASSPPGSLLTQYF. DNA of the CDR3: TGTGCCAGCAGCCCCCCTGGTAGTTTGTTGACCCAGTACTTC.

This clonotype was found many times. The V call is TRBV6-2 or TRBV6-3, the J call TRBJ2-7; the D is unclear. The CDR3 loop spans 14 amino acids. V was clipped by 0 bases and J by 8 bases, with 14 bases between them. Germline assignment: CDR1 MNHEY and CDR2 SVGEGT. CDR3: CASSYSIDGRKQYF. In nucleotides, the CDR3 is TGTGCCAGCAGTTACTCGATCGACGGTCGAAAGCAGTACTTC.

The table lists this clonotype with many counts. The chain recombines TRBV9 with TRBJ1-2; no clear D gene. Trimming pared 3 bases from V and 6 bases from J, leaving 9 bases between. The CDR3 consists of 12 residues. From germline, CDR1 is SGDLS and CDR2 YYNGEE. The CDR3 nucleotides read TGTGCCAGCAGCGACCGGGAGAATGGCTACACCTTC. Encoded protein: CASSDRENGYTF.

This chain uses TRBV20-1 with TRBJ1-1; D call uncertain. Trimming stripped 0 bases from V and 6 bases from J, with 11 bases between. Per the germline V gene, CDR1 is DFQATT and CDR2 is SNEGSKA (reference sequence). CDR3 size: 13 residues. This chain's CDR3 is CSARDSGYAEAFF. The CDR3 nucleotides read TGCAGTGCTAGAGATAGCGGGTACGCTGAAGCTTTCTTT.

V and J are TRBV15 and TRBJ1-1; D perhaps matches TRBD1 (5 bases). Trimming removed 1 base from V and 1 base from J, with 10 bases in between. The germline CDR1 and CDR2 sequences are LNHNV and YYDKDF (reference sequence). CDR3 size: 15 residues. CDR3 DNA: TGTGCCACCAGCAGAGTCGACAGAAGGAACACTGAAGCTTTCTTT. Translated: CATSRVDRRNTEAFF.

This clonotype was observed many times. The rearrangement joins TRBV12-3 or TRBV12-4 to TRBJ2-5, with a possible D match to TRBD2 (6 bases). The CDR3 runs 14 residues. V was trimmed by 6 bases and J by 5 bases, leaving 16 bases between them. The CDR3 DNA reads TGTGCCAGCAGCTATGGGCGGGGAAGGGAGACCCAGTACTTC. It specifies CASSYGRGRETQYF.

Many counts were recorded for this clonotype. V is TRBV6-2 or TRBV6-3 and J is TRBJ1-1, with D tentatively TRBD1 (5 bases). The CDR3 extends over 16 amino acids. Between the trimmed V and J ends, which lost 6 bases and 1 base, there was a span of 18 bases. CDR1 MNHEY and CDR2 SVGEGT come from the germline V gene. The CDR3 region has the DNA TGTGCCAGCAGAATTCTTCCACAGGCGGGGAACACTGAAGCTTTCTTT. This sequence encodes CASRILPQAGNTEAFF.

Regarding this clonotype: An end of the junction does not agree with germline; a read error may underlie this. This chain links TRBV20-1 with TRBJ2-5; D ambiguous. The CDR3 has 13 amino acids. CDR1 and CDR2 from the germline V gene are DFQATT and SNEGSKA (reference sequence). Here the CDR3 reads CSATGSLQETKYF. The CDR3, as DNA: TGCAGTGCTACCGGGTCCCTCCAAGAGACCAAGTACTTC.

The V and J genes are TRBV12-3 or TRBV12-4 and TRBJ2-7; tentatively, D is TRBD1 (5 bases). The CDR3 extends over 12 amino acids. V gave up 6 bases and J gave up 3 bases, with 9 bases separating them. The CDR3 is CASRQDLYEQYF. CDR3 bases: TGTGCCAGCAGACAGGATCTCTACGAGCAGTACTTC.

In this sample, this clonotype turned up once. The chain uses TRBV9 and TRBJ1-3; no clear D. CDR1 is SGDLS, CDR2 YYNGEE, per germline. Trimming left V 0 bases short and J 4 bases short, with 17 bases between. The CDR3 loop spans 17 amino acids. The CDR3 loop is CASSVAPHELGGNTIYF. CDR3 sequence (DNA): TGTGCCAGCAGCGTAGCCCCACACGAACTGGGAGGAAACACCATATATTTT.

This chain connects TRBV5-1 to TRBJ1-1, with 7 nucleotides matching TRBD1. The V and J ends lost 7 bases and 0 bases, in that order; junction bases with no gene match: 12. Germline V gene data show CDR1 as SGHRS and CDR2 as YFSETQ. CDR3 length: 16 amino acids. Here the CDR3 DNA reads TGCGCCAGCCACCAAGAGGACAGGCAACTGAACACTGAAGCTTTCTTT. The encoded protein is CASHQEDRQLNTEAFF.

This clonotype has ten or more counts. CDR3 residues: CASSSVFGLRGHQPQHF. In DNA, the CDR3 is TGTGCCAGCAGTTCCGTCTTCGGCCTACGAGGCCATCAGCCCCAGCATTTT. V gene TRBV28 combines with J gene TRBJ1-5; D remains unclear. Trimming removed 4 bases from V and 5 bases from J, with 21 bases in between. The germline V gene encodes CDR1 MDHEN and CDR2 SYDVKM. The CDR3 is 17 amino acids.

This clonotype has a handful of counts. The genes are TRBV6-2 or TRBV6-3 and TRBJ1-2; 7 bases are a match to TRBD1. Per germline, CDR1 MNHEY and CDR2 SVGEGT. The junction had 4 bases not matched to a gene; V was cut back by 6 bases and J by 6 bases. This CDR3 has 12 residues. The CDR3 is CASRYRGDGYTF. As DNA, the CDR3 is TGTGCCAGCAGATACAGGGGTGATGGCTACACCTTC.

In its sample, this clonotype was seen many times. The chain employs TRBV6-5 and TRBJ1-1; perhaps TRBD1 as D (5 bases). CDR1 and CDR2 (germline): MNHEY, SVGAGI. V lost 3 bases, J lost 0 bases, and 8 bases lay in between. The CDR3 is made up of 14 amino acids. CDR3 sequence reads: CASSYGGMNTEAFF. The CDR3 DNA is TGTGCCAGCAGTTATGGGGGAATGAACACTGAAGCTTTCTTT.

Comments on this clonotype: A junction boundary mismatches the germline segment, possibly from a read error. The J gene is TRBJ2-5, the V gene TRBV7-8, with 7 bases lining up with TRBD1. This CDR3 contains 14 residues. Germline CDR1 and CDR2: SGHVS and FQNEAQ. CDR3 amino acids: CASSLGQSHPPQHF. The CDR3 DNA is TGTGCCAGCAGCCTGGGACAGTCTCACCCGCCCCAGCACTTC.

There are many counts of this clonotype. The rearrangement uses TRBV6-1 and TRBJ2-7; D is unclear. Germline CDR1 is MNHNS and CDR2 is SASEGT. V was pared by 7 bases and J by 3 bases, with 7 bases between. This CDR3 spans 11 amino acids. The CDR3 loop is CASIIYYEQYF. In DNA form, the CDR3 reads TGTGCCAGCATAATTTACTACGAGCAGTACTTC.

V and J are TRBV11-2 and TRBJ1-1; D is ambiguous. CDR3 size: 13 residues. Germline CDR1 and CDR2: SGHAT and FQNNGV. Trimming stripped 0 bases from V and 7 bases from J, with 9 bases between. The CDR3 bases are TGTGCCAGCAGCTTAGATGGGTGGAGTGAAGCTTTCTTT. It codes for CASSLDGWSEAFF.

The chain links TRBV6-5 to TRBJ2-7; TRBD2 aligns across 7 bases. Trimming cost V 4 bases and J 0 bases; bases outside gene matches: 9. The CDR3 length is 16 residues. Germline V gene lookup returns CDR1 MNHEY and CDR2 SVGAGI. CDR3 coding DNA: TGTGCCAGCAGTTCCCGGGGATCGGGGGGCTCCTACGAGCAGTACTTC. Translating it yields CASSSRGSGGSYEQYF.

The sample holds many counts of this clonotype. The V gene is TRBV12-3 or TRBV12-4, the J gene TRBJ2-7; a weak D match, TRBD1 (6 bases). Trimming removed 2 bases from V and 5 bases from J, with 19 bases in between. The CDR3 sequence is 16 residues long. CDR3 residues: CASSLRVRGLRNEQYF. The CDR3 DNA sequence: TGTGCCAGCAGTTTAAGGGTCAGGGGCCTGCGGAACGAGCAGTACTTC.

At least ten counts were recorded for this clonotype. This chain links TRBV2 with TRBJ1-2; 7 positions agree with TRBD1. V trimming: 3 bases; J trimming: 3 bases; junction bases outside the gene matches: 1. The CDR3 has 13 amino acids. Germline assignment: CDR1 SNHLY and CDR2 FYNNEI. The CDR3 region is CASSEDRYYGYTF. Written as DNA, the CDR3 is TGTGCCAGCAGTGAGGACAGGTACTATGGCTACACCTTC.

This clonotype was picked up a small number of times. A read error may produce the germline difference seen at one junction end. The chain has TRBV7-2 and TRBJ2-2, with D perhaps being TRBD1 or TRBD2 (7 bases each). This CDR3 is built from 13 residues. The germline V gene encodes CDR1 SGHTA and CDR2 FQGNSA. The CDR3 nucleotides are TGTGCCGGGGAGGGGGCGCAGACCGGGGGGCTGTTTTTT. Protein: CAGEGAQTGGLFF.

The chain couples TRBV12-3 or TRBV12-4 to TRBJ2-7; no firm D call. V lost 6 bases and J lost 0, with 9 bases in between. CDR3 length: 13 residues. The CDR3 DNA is TGTGCCAGCAGAACGACGGTCTCCTACGAGCAGTACTTC. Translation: CASRTTVSYEQYF.

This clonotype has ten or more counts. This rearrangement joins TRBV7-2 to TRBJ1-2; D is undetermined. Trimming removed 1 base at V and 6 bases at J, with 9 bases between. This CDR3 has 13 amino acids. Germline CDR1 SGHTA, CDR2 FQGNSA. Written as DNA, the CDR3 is TGTGCCAGCAGCTTAGAGGCATCGCATGGCTACACCTTC. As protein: CASSLEASHGYTF.

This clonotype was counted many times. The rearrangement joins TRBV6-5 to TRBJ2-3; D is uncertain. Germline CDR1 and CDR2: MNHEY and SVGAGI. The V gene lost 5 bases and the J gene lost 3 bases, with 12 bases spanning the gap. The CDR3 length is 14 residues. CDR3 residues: CASSDWGKTDTQYF. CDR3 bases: TGTGCCAGCAGTGACTGGGGTAAAACAGATACGCAGTATTTT.